These 30 T cell receptor beta chains share one sample of origin, sequenced in a study of blood T cell repertoires in COVID-19. Generated by immunoSEQ multiplex PCR, the TCRdb table keeps only in-frame clones and is missing some. The profile covers some 220,000 clones, with roughly 91% appearing a single time and around 0.86% taken by the ten largest. The material sequenced was peripheral blood. The receptor source for this set is a man aged 30-40 years with COVID-19, enrolled during active disease.

The CDR3 coding sequence is TGTGCCACCAGTGACCCTATAAATAGCGGGGGGGCCCCAGATACGCAGTATTTT. Translation: CATSDPINSGGAPDTQYF. The rearrangement joins TRBV24-1 to TRBJ2-3; 11 bases line up with TRBD2. The CDR3 contains 18 residues. Trimming at V came to 4 bases and at J to 4 bases, leaving 12 bases not matched to a gene. CDR1 is KGHDR and CDR2 is SFDVKD in the germline V gene.

The V call is TRBV27, the J call TRBJ2-1; TRBD2 aligns across 12 bases. The germline V gene encodes CDR1 MNHEY and CDR2 SMNVEV (reference sequence). After removal of 3 bases from V and 8 bases from J, the junction contained 5 bases not matched to a gene. CDR3 size: 15 residues. The CDR3, as DNA: TGTGCCAGCAGTTTTGGCCTAGCGGGGGGGCATGAGCAGTTCTTC. Encoded protein: CASSFGLAGGHEQFF.

This chain joins TRBV6-6 and TRBJ2-7, with 9 positions matching TRBD1. With 4 bases clipped from V and 2 bases from J, the junction kept 3 bases outside the gene matches. CDR1 MNHNY and CDR2 SVGAGI come from the germline V gene (reference sequence). The CDR3 totals 14 residues. The chain's CDR3 is CASSFGTGTYEQYF. The CDR3 DNA sequence: TGTGCCAGCAGTTTCGGGACAGGGACCTACGAGCAGTACTTC.

The chain has TRBV18 and TRBJ1-2; the match to TRBD1 covers 9 bases. The V and J ends lost 6 bases and 7 bases, in that order; junction bases with no gene match: 6. The CDR3 covers 13 residues. Germline V gene lookup returns CDR1 KGHSH and CDR2 LQKENI. The DNA for the CDR3 is TGTGCCAGCTCCGCCCTGGACAGGGGTGGCTACACCTTC. Protein sequence: CASSALDRGGYTF.

The chain has TRBV12-3 or TRBV12-4 and TRBJ1-1, with no clear D. The CDR3 is 12 residues long. Trimming left V 6 bases short and J 1 base short, with 6 bases between. The CDR3 DNA sequence: TGTGCCAGCAGACCACAGAACACTGAAGCTTTCTTT. Protein: CASRPQNTEAFF.

The V gene is TRBV4-1, the J gene TRBJ2-2, with 8 bases lining up with TRBD1. The CDR3 consists of 19 residues. Germline assignment: CDR1 MGHRA and CDR2 YSYEKL. V trimming: 0 bases; J trimming: 0 bases; junction bases outside the gene matches: 9. CDR3 bases: TGCGCCAGCAGCCAAGAGGACAGGGCCTTTCCACCGAACACCGGGGAGCTGTTTTTT. Residues: CASSQEDRAFPPNTGELFF.

This chain uses TRBV4-2 with TRBJ2-7; D uncertain. The V and J ends lost 1 base and 3 bases respectively, with 10 bases between them. The CDR3 totals 14 residues. Looked up from germline, CDR1 is LGHNA and CDR2 is YNFKEQ. DNA for the CDR3: TGTGCCAGCAGCCAAGGGCTCAGGATCTACGAGCAGTACTTC. Its protein product is CASSQGLRIYEQYF.

This clone has just one count. The V gene is TRBV5-6, the J gene TRBJ1-2; no clear D. Germline V gives CDR1 SGHDT, CDR2 YYEEEE. The CDR3 is made up of 15 amino acids. Trimming took 5 bases from V and 4 from J, leaving 18 bases between them. CDR3 amino acids: CASSEGGLAGYGYTF. CDR3 bases: TGTGCCAGCAGTGAAGGCGGACTCGCGGGCTATGGCTACACCTTC.

The J gene is TRBJ2-7, the V gene TRBV2; D ambiguous. V was trimmed by 4 bases and J by 3 bases, leaving 4 bases between them. CDR1 is SNHLY, CDR2 FYNNEI, per germline. The CDR3 consists of 11 residues. The CDR3 bases are TGTGCCAGCAGTGCTAACTACGAGCAGTACTTC. Translation: CASSANYEQYF. Full variable domain (rest looked up from reference TRBV2 and TRBJ2-7): EPEVTQTPSHQVTQMGQEVILRCVPISNHLYFYWYRQILGQKVEFLVSFYNNEISEKSEIFDDQFSVERPDGSNFTLKIRSTKLEDSAMYFCASSANYEQYFGPGTRLTVT.

The sample holds one count of this clone. The J gene is TRBJ1-2, the V gene TRBV6-1; possibly TRBD1 for D (5 bases). The CDR3 contains 14 residues. Per the germline V gene, CDR1 is MNHNS and CDR2 is SASEGT. The V gene lost 3 bases and the J gene lost 5 bases, with 13 bases spanning the gap. The CDR3 loop is CASSEFREGYGYTF. The CDR3, as DNA: TGTGCCAGCAGTGAGTTCAGGGAAGGATATGGCTACACCTTC.

The chain recombines TRBV6-5 with TRBJ1-2; D may be TRBD1 (6 bases). V lost 0 bases and J lost 4, with 12 bases in between. Germline V CDR1 and CDR2: MNHEY, SVGAGI. This CDR3 has 15 residues. CDR3 sequence: CASSYSAGDTYGYTF. DNA of the CDR3: TGTGCCAGCAGTTACTCCGCAGGGGATACCTATGGCTACACCTTC.

This clone appeared a single time. The chain carries TRBV7-2 and TRBJ2-7; possible D gene TRBD2, 5 bases. The germline CDR1 and CDR2 sequences are SGHTA and FQGNSA. This CDR3 spans 16 amino acids. The ends were cut back, 1 base at V and 2 bases at J, with 15 bases in the middle. This chain's CDR3 is CASSLVDGGGTYEQYF. As DNA, the CDR3 is TGTGCCAGCAGCTTAGTTGACGGAGGAGGTACCTACGAGCAGTACTTC.

The chain couples TRBV30 to TRBJ1-6; no reliable D call. The length of the CDR3 is 14 residues. Germline V gives CDR1 GTSNPN, CDR2 SVGIG (reference sequence). V was cut by 5 bases and J by 11 bases, with 19 bases left in between. CDR3 coding DNA: TGTGCCTGGTGTCCCTCGAGAGAATTCCCACCCCTCCACTTT. This sequence encodes CAWCPSREFPPLHF.

The chain links TRBV28 to TRBJ1-1; no clear D gene. Germline CDR1 is MDHEN and CDR2 is SYDVKM. The CDR3 has 16 residues. The ends were cut back, 5 bases at V and 7 bases at J, with 23 bases in the middle. CDR3 DNA sequence: TGTGCCAGCAGTACGCTAGGCCTAAAAAAATCTATTGAAGCTTTCTTT. Translated: CASSTLGLKKSIEAFF.

The V gene is TRBV7-3, the J gene TRBJ2-1; 7 bases agree with TRBD2. CDR1 and CDR2 from the germline V gene are SGHTA and FQGTGA. Trimming removed 2 bases from V and 4 bases from J; junction bases left unmatched: 5. This CDR3 has 15 residues. The CDR3 DNA reads as TGTGCCAGCAGCTTAGCTGGGGAGGGGTACAATGAGCAGTTCTTC. Translated: CASSLAGEGYNEQFF.

The chain joins TRBV28 to TRBJ2-7, with TRBD2 matching 10 bases. The V and J ends lost 6 bases and 5 bases, in that order; junction bases with no gene match: 7. From germline, CDR1 is MDHEN and CDR2 SYDVKM. The CDR3 extends over 14 amino acids. CDR3 coding DNA: TGTGCCAGCAGATCCATAGCGGGGGGAAACGAGCAGTACTTC. This translates into CASRSIAGGNEQYF. The full variable domain, completed using reference TRBV28 and TRBJ2-7, is DVKVTQSSRYLVKRTGEKVFLECVQDMDHENMFWYRQDPGLGLRLIYFSYDVKMKEKGDIPEGYSVSREKKERFSLILESASTNQTSMYLCASRSIAGGNEQYFGPGTRLTVT.

This CDR3 is CASSSLDRASGNTIYF. Written as DNA, the CDR3 is TGTGCCAGCAGCTCCTTGGACAGGGCCTCTGGAAACACCATATATTTT. The V call is TRBV7-6, the J call TRBJ1-3, with 8 bases lining up with TRBD1. This CDR3 is 16 amino acids long. With 4 bases clipped from V and 0 bases from J, the junction kept 5 bases outside the gene matches. The V gene's germline CDR1 is SGHVS and CDR2 FNYEAQ. Looking up the rest from reference TRBV7-6 and TRBJ1-3 gives the full variable domain: GAGVSQSPRYKVTKRGQDVALRCDPISGHVSLYWYRQALGQGPEFLTYFNYEAQQDKSGLPNDRFSAERPEGSISTLTIQRTEQRDSAMYRCASSSLDRASGNTIYFGEGSWLTVV.

This sequence joins TRBV19 and TRBJ1-5, with TRBD1 matching over 8 bases. This CDR3 is built from 16 residues. Trimming at V came to 6 bases and at J to 0 bases, leaving 7 bases not matched to a gene. Germline V gene lookup returns CDR1 LNHDA and CDR2 SQIVND (reference sequence). The chain's CDR3 is CASRVQGDHSNQPQHF. In DNA form, the CDR3 reads TGTGCCAGTAGGGTACAGGGGGACCATAGCAATCAGCCCCAGCATTTT.

This chain uses TRBV4-2 with TRBJ2-1, with 9 bases lining up with TRBD2. CDR1 and CDR2 (germline): LGHNA, YNFKEQ. V was clipped by 5 bases and J by 4 bases; unmatched bases: 9. The CDR3 has 16 amino acids. Here the CDR3 DNA reads TGTGCCAGCAGCGACAGAGGACTAGCGAATTACAATGAGCAGTTCTTC. Its translation is CASSDRGLANYNEQFF.

V gene TRBV30 combines with J gene TRBJ1-2; perhaps TRBD1 as D (6 bases). Germline V CDR1 and CDR2: GTSNPN, SVGIG (reference sequence). This CDR3 has 13 residues. Between the trimmed V and J ends, which lost 6 bases and 5 bases, there was a span of 16 bases. CDR3 in amino acids: CACPGTQEYGYTF. CDR3 in DNA: TGTGCCTGCCCCGGGACACAGGAGTATGGCTACACCTTC.

The chain carries TRBV7-2 and TRBJ1-6; 7 bases are a match to TRBD1. CDR1 and CDR2 (germline): SGHTA, FQGNSA. Trimming cost V 0 bases and J 7 bases; bases outside gene matches: 3. This CDR3 is built from 15 residues. As DNA, the CDR3 is TGTGCCAGCAGCTTAGCGGAGACAGGGAATTCACCCCTCCACTTT. Amino acid sequence: CASSLAETGNSPLHF. The entire variable domain, with the rest obtained from reference TRBV7-2 and TRBJ1-6, is as follows: GAGVSQSPSNKVTEKGKDVELRCDPISGHTALYWYRQSLGQGLEFLIYFQGNSAPDKSGLPSDRFSAERTGGSVSTLTIQRTQQEDSAVYLCASSLAETGNSPLHFGNGTRLTVT.

The chain joins TRBV7-9 to TRBJ2-1; weak D call: TRBD1 (6 bases). CDR1 SEHNR and CDR2 FQNEAQ come from the germline V gene (reference sequence). The V and J ends lost 5 bases and 2 bases respectively, with 13 bases between them. This CDR3 contains 15 residues. CDR3 sequence: CASSDKGEPYNEQFF. The DNA for the CDR3 is TGTGCCAGCAGCGACAAGGGGGAACCCTACAATGAGCAGTTCTTC.

This chain joins TRBV4-1 and TRBJ1-5; TRBD1 matches 10 bases. Trimming cost V 0 bases and J 5 bases; bases outside gene matches: 4. CDR3 size: 16 residues. Germline CDR1 is MGHRA and CDR2 is YSYEKL. The CDR3 DNA is TGCGCCAGCAGCCAAGACGGGACAGGGGCCTATCAGCCCCAGCATTTT. Translation: CASSQDGTGAYQPQHF.

The chain carries TRBV5-1 and TRBJ2-4; 7 nucleotides match TRBD2. The CDR3 runs to 15 residues. After removal of 5 bases from V and 6 bases from J, the junction contained 11 bases not matched to a gene. CDR1 SGHRS and CDR2 YFSETQ come from the germline V gene. As DNA, the CDR3 is TGCGCCAGCAGACAAAGTGGGGGGGACGCAAACATTCAGTACTTC. The encoded protein is CASRQSGGDANIQYF.

The genes are TRBV9 and TRBJ1-5; TRBD1 is a possible D gene (5 bases). The CDR3 extends over 15 amino acids. The V end was cut by 1 base, the J end by 2 bases, with 10 bases between. Germline-derived CDR1 and CDR2 are SGDLS and YYNGEE. CDR3 protein: CASSVRTLGNQPQHF. The DNA of the CDR3 is TGTGCCAGCAGCGTAAGGACATTGGGCAATCAGCCCCAGCATTTT.

The chain is built from TRBV6-5 and TRBJ1-2, with a tentative D call TRBD1 (5 bases). Trimming stripped 7 bases from V and 5 bases from J, with 17 bases between. The length of the CDR3 is 14 residues. Germline V lookup: CDR1 MNHEY, CDR2 SVGAGI. CDR3 protein: CASNQPGTDYGYTF. In nucleotides, the CDR3 is TGTGCCAGCAACCAACCCGGGACTGATTATGGCTACACCTTC.

This chain joins TRBV2 and TRBJ2-7, with 8 bases matching TRBD2. Trimming removed 4 bases from V and 5 bases from J; junction bases left unmatched: 7. Germline V gene lookup returns CDR1 SNHLY and CDR2 FYNNEI. The CDR3 is 14 amino acids. CDR3 sequence (DNA): TGTGCCAGCAGTGGTGAGCGGGGGAGGGACGAGCAGTACTTC. Amino acid sequence: CASSGERGRDEQYF.

The genes are TRBV5-1 and TRBJ2-5, with 8 positions matching TRBD2. V dropped 4 bases and J dropped 5; count of bases not matched to a gene: 1. Germline CDR1 reads SGHRS; CDR2 reads YFSETQ. The CDR3 is 12 residues long. CDR3: CASSPGGETQYF. CDR3 in DNA: TGCGCCAGCAGCCCGGGGGGGGAGACCCAGTACTTC.

V gene TRBV18 combines with J gene TRBJ1-5, with D unclear. V lost 3 bases to trimming and J lost 0 bases, with 6 bases between them. The CDR3 has 14 amino acids. Per the germline V gene, CDR1 is KGHSH and CDR2 is LQKENI. In DNA form, the CDR3 reads TGTGCCAGCTCACCTCAGGCTAGCAATCAGCCCCAGCATTTT. Encoded protein: CASSPQASNQPQHF.

This chain joins TRBV6-1 and TRBJ2-2, with D perhaps TRBD2 (6 bases). The CDR3 is 15 amino acids. V was clipped by 3 bases and J by 8 bases, with 16 bases between them. Germline V gene data show CDR1 as MNHNS and CDR2 as SASEGT. CDR3 nucleotides: TGTGCCAGCAGTGAGGCGGGGTCGTTACGGGGGGAGCTGTTTTTT. Translating gives CASSEAGSLRGELFF.